One and the same sample provided the 26 T cell receptor beta chains below, sequenced in a study of T cells in tuberculosis. This sample's time point: new active TB diagnosis, blood taken before or within 7 days of starting treatment. The protocol was immunoSEQ multiplex PCR, while the TCRdb copy is restricted to in-frame clones and leaves out a portion. The sample includes about 34,000 clones, more than 85% seen only once; the top ten take over 10%. Here the sequenced sample was PBMCs, taken at tuberculosis diagnosis. All receptors derive from an adult with tuberculosis.

The rearrangement uses TRBV19 and TRBJ1-1; TRBD1 is a possible D gene (6 bases). The ends were cut back, 4 bases at V and 4 bases at J, with 10 bases in the middle. The germline V gene has CDR1 LNHDA and CDR2 SQIVND (reference sequence). The CDR3 has 13 residues. This CDR3 reads CASSTLRGTEAFF. The DNA for the CDR3 is TGTGCCAGTAGTACCCTCAGGGGCACTGAAGCTTTCTTT.

The V call is TRBV2, the J call TRBJ1-5; TRBD1 agrees at 9 bases. Germline CDR1 is SNHLY and CDR2 is FYNNEI. CDR3 length equals 13 residues. Trimming cost V 7 bases and J 4 bases; bases outside gene matches: 2. The CDR3 spells CASNDRGNQPQHF. Written as DNA, the CDR3 is TGTGCCAGCAATGACAGGGGGAATCAGCCCCAGCATTTT.

The chain is built from TRBV6-6 and TRBJ1-1; D ambiguous. The CDR3 contains 13 residues. CDR1 MNHNY and CDR2 SVGAGI come from the germline V gene (reference sequence). V gave up 5 bases and J gave up 5 bases, with 12 bases separating them. CDR3 sequence reads: CASSTGPGTEAFF. CDR3 nucleotides: TGTGCCAGCAGTACTGGGCCGGGGACTGAAGCTTTCTTT.

The rearrangement uses TRBV28 and TRBJ2-3, with 8 bases fitting TRBD2. The germline gives CDR1 MDHEN, CDR2 SYDVKM. V trimming: 8 bases; J trimming: 5 bases; junction bases outside the gene matches: 9. The CDR3 totals 14 residues. CDR3 nucleotides: TGTGCCAGCCATGGGGCGGGAGGCTTAGATACGCAGTATTTT. Residues: CASHGAGGLDTQYF. Full variable domain (remainder filled in from reference TRBV28 and TRBJ2-3): DVKVTQSSRYLVKRTGEKVFLECVQDMDHENMFWYRQDPGLGLRLIYFSYDVKMKEKGDIPEGYSVSREKKERFSLILESASTNQTSMYLCASHGAGGLDTQYFGPGTRLTVL.

J is TRBJ2-2 and V is TRBV18; 12 positions agree with TRBD1. The CDR3 is made up of 16 amino acids. Germline-derived CDR1 and CDR2 are KGHSH and LQKENI. The J segment lost 5 bases and the V segment lost 3 bases, leaving 4 bases of the junction unmatched. The CDR3 is CASSPGQGAGTGELFF. The CDR3 DNA reads TGTGCCAGCTCACCGGGACAGGGGGCAGGAACCGGGGAGCTGTTTTTT.

The chain joins TRBV29-1 to TRBJ2-7, with D possibly being TRBD2 (6 bases). This CDR3 region has 15 residues. Germline lookup yields CDR1 SQVTM and CDR2 ANQGSEA. Trimming pared 1 base from V and 5 bases from J, leaving 18 bases between. DNA of the CDR3: TGCAGCGTTGAAGGGGTTGTGGGGGGTCCCAACGAGCAGTACTTC. Translating gives CSVEGVVGGPNEQYF.

The genes are TRBV4-2 and TRBJ2-3, with D possibly matching TRBD2 (6 bases). The V gene lost 0 bases and the J gene lost 0 bases, with 7 bases spanning the gap. Germline values: CDR1 LGHNA, CDR2 YNFKEQ. The CDR3 covers 15 residues. The chain's CDR3 is CASSQEGTSTDTQYF. DNA of the CDR3: TGTGCCAGCAGCCAAGAGGGGACTAGCACAGATACGCAGTATTTT.

The chain joins TRBV29-1 to TRBJ2-3, with D possibly TRBD2 on 6 matching bases. V was trimmed by 3 bases and J by 2 bases, leaving 15 bases between them. The length of the CDR3 is 15 residues. CDR1 and CDR2 (germline): SQVTM, ANQGSEA. CDR3 residues: CSVDGQAGHTDTQYF. As DNA, the CDR3 is TGCAGCGTTGATGGCCAGGCGGGGCACACAGATACGCAGTATTTT.

V gene TRBV19 combines with J gene TRBJ2-7; 12 positions agree with TRBD1. CDR1 is LNHDA, CDR2 SQIVND, per germline (reference sequence). CDR3 length equals 15 residues. Trimming at V came to 5 bases and at J to 2 bases, leaving 4 bases not matched to a gene. The DNA of the CDR3 is TGTGCCAGTAGTTCCGGGACAGGGGGCGCCTACGAGCAGTACTTC. Protein sequence: CASSSGTGGAYEQYF.

The V call is TRBV9, the J call TRBJ1-2; tentatively, D is TRBD1 (5 bases). CDR1 and CDR2 from the germline V gene are SGDLS and YYNGEE. The CDR3 runs 15 residues. V shed 2 bases and J shed 2 bases, with 13 bases lying between them. The DNA for the CDR3 is TGTGCCAGCAGCGTCGACAGTTCCTTCAACTATGGCTACACCTTC. It specifies CASSVDSSFNYGYTF.

This chain uses TRBV9 with TRBJ1-1; TRBD1 agrees at 7 bases. Germline CDR1 and CDR2: SGDLS and YYNGEE. CDR3 length: 13 amino acids. The V and J ends lost 3 bases and 5 bases, in that order; junction bases with no gene match: 4. The CDR3 coding sequence is TGTGCCAGCAGCGCCGGGACAGCAACTGAAGCTTTCTTT. It translates to CASSAGTATEAFF.

This clone was recorded once. This chain links TRBV28 with TRBJ2-5; D possibly corresponds to TRBD1 (6 bases). Trimming took 3 bases from V and 5 from J, leaving 13 bases between them. The CDR3 is 14 amino acids. Per the germline V gene, CDR1 is MDHEN and CDR2 is SYDVKM. As DNA, the CDR3 is TGTGCCAGCAGTTTTCTGGGGGCCAGGGAGACCCAGTACTTC. Its protein is CASSFLGARETQYF.

This sequence joins TRBV4-2 and TRBJ2-7, with D perhaps matching TRBD1 (6 bases). V gave up 3 bases and J gave up 4 bases, with 13 bases separating them. Germline CDR1 LGHNA, CDR2 YNFKEQ. This CDR3 spans 14 amino acids. CDR3 sequence reads: CASSHPGEFYEQYF. The CDR3, as DNA: TGTGCCAGCAGCCACCCAGGGGAATTTTACGAGCAGTACTTC.

This clone showed up just a few times. The chain has TRBV28 and TRBJ2-2; possibly TRBD2 for D (6 bases). Per germline, CDR1 MDHEN and CDR2 SYDVKM. V lost 5 bases, J lost 6 bases, and 13 bases lay in between. This CDR3 comprises 14 residues. CDR3 region: CASSPPEGSGELFF. In DNA, the CDR3 is TGTGCCAGCAGTCCCCCGGAGGGATCCGGGGAGCTGTTTTTT.

This chain connects TRBV2 to TRBJ2-1, with a weak D call TRBD1 (5 bases). V was shortened by 8 bases and J by 4 bases, with 6 bases between the two germline ends. This CDR3 is 11 amino acids long. Germline CDR1 is SNHLY and CDR2 is FYNNEI. CDR3 region: CASDSYNEQFF. The CDR3 region has the DNA TGTGCCAGCGACAGTTACAATGAGCAGTTCTTC. Full variable domain (outside the CDR3, taken from reference TRBV2 and TRBJ2-1): EPEVTQTPSHQVTQMGQEVILRCVPISNHLYFYWYRQILGQKVEFLVSFYNNEISEKSEIFDDQFSVERPDGSNFTLKIRSTKLEDSAMYFCASDSYNEQFFGPGTRLTVL.

This sequence joins TRBV5-1 and TRBJ2-3, with unresolved D. The ends were cut back, 1 base at V and 2 bases at J, with 11 bases in the middle. Germline V lookup: CDR1 SGHRS, CDR2 YFSETQ. The length of the CDR3 is 15 residues. For the CDR3, the DNA is TGCGCCAGCAGCTTGCGCGGCCATTTCACAGATACGCAGTATTTT. Protein: CASSLRGHFTDTQYF.

This clone was seen a single time. This chain uses TRBV28 with TRBJ1-3, with a possible D match to TRBD1 (5 bases). With 2 bases removed from V and 3 bases from J, the gap between germline ends came to 11 bases. The CDR3 is made up of 15 amino acids. Looked up from germline, CDR1 is MDHEN and CDR2 is SYDVKM. The CDR3 protein is CASSLGGQGGNTIYF. The CDR3 nucleotides read TGTGCCAGCAGTTTAGGCGGACAAGGTGGAAACACCATATATTTT.

This chain connects TRBV2 to TRBJ2-1; TRBD2 matches at 9 bases. The CDR3 is 15 amino acids. From germline, CDR1 is SNHLY and CDR2 FYNNEI. The J segment lost 0 bases and the V segment lost 10 bases, leaving 7 bases of the junction unmatched. The CDR3 is CATDSGGRSYNEQFF. The CDR3 bases are TGTGCCACTGATAGCGGGGGCCGCTCCTACAATGAGCAGTTCTTC.

The rearrangement links TRBV28 to TRBJ2-3; 7 bases line up with TRBD2. The CDR3 loop spans 12 amino acids. With 8 bases clipped from V and 6 bases from J, the junction kept 5 bases outside the gene matches. Germline loops: CDR1 MDHEN, CDR2 SYDVKM. DNA for the CDR3: TGTGCCAGCGGGACTAAACCCGATACGCAGTATTTT. This translates into CASGTKPDTQYF.

CDR3 in amino acids: CASQIGLDPGELFF. The DNA of the CDR3 is TGCGCCAGCCAGATTGGACTAGATCCCGGGGAGCTGTTTTTT. The chain combines TRBV10-2 with TRBJ2-2; 7 bases line up with TRBD2. The germline CDR1 and CDR2 sequences are WSHSY and SAAADI. J gave up 6 bases and V 8 bases, and 9 bases lay outside the gene matches. CDR3 length: 14 amino acids.

This sequence joins TRBV5-1 and TRBJ2-7; the match to TRBD2 covers 7 bases. Germline V gene lookup returns CDR1 SGHRS and CDR2 YFSETQ. J lost 7 bases, V lost 0 bases, and 10 bases had no gene match. This CDR3 comprises 15 residues. Written as DNA, the CDR3 is TGCGCCAGCAGCTTGGCCCTAACGGGGGAGGGGGAGCAGTACTTC. It encodes CASSLALTGEGEQYF.

The J gene is TRBJ1-4, the V gene TRBV6-5, with D uncertain. In germline, CDR1 is MNHEY, CDR2 SVGAGI. V lost 5 bases and J lost 8, with 12 bases in between. The CDR3 contains 13 residues. CDR3 amino acids: CASSVGDREKLFF. The CDR3 DNA is TGTGCCAGCAGTGTCGGGGATCGGGAAAAACTGTTTTTT.

Only one count was recorded for this clone. This chain links TRBV27 with TRBJ1-5; TRBD1 aligns across 9 bases. V gave up 2 bases and J gave up 7 bases; unmatched junction bases: 0. The CDR3 is made up of 13 amino acids. Germline V CDR1 and CDR2: MNHEY, SMNVEV (reference sequence). CDR3 sequence: CASSLGTGQPQHF. The CDR3 nucleotides are TGTGCCAGCAGTTTAGGGACAGGGCAGCCCCAGCATTTT.

The chain employs TRBV5-1 and TRBJ2-1; TRBD1 matches 9 bases. The CDR3 contains 13 residues. Germline V gene lookup returns CDR1 SGHRS and CDR2 YFSETQ. V lost 4 bases, J lost 8 bases, and 4 bases stayed unmatched. This CDR3 is CASSERDRDEQFF. Written as DNA, the CDR3 is TGCGCCAGCAGCGAGCGGGACAGGGATGAGCAGTTCTTC.

This clone was recorded only once. V is TRBV15 and J is TRBJ1-4, with 8 positions matching TRBD1. J gave up 0 bases and V 3 bases, and 0 bases lay outside the gene matches. The germline gives CDR1 LNHNV, CDR2 YYDKDF (reference sequence). This CDR3 region has 15 residues. CDR3 bases: TGTGCCACCAGCAGGGACAGGGCAACTAATGAAAAACTGTTTTTT. Protein product: CATSRDRATNEKLFF. Drawing the rest from reference TRBV15 and TRBJ1-4, the complete variable domain is DAMVIQNPRYQVTQFGKPVTLSCSQTLNHNVMYWYQQKSSQAPKLLFHYYDKDFNNEADTPDNFQSRRPNTSFCFLDIRSPGLGDTAMYLCATSRDRATNEKLFFGSGTQLSVL.

The chain carries TRBV10-2 and TRBJ1-1; TRBD1 might be the D (6 bases). The germline CDR1 and CDR2 sequences are WSHSY and SAAADI. The ends were cut back, 8 bases at V and 2 bases at J, with 21 bases in the middle. The CDR3 loop spans 16 amino acids. CDR3 sequence reads: CASSGPGGAHNTEAFF. The CDR3, as DNA: TGCGCCAGCTCGGGCCCTGGGGGGGCGCATAACACTGAAGCTTTCTTT.